This TCR beta chain was obtained from a study of CD8 T cells in Susac syndrome. The CDR3 loop spans 13 amino acids. CDR1 is DFQATT, CDR2 SNEGSKA, per germline (reference sequence). The V and J ends lost 0 bases and 1 base respectively, with 6 bases between them. Isolation of CD8+ and CD4+ T cells was performed negatively, whereas enrichment of TEMRA cells was done by FACS. After extraction with the RNeasy kit, roughly 0.45 to 1 ug of the RNA was reverse transcribed using random hexamers. MiXCR, applied by TCRdb to the immunoSEQ multiplex PCR reads, yields one record per CDR3 protein. Found here are about 130,000 distinct CDR3 sequences, 90% to 95% of them singletons; the top ten hold around 0.12%.

The chain joins TRBV20-1 to TRBJ1-1; D ambiguous. Sequenced material: CD4+ T cells from PBMCs. The sequence was collected from a human donor with multiple sclerosis. The CDR3 here is CSARDPWNTEAFF. The DNA for the CDR3 is TGCAGTGCTAGAGATCCTTGGAACACTGAAGCTTTCTTT.